The 31 T cell receptor beta chains below come from one sample, sequenced in a study of T cells in localized non-small cell lung cancer. Only in-frame clones appear in the TCRdb table, and some are missing; sequencing was by immunoSEQ multiplex PCR. Here the sample spans roughly 4,000 clones, about 33% being singletons. Here the sequenced sample was normal lung tissue next to the tumor, taken before any cancer treatment. These receptors were collected from a woman between 40 and 69 years old with stage I lung adenocarcinoma.

The V and J genes are TRBV19 and TRBJ2-2; possibly TRBD2 for D (5 bases). The CDR3 sequence is 16 residues long. The germline V gene has CDR1 LNHDA and CDR2 SQIVND (reference sequence). The germline V and J ends were trimmed by 3 bases and 4 bases, with 15 bases remaining between them. For the CDR3, the DNA is TGTGCCAGTAGTATCTTAGCGTTGGTGGGCACCGGGGAGCTGTTTTTT. It specifies CASSILALVGTGELFF.

The chain combines TRBV2 with TRBJ1-2, with a tentative D call TRBD1 (5 bases). CDR1 is SNHLY and CDR2 is FYNNEI in the germline V gene. The CDR3 covers 15 residues. The V and J ends lost 6 bases and 4 bases respectively, with 18 bases between them. CDR3 sequence reads: CASSLPAGTGYGYTF. The CDR3 DNA is TGTGCCAGCAGCCTACCAGCGGGGACTGGCTATGGCTACACCTTC.

The CDR3 DNA reads as TGTGCCAGCTCACCACCGCGAGCAGGGGGGACTGAAGCTTTCTTT. Translating gives CASSPPRAGGTEAFF. The V call is TRBV18, the J call TRBJ1-1; TRBD1 aligns across 7 bases. The CDR3 consists of 15 residues. Germline CDR1 reads KGHSH; CDR2 reads LQKENI. The junction had 6 bases not matched to a gene; V was cut back by 0 bases and J by 5 bases.

The chain employs TRBV19 and TRBJ1-1; no firm D call. The CDR3 sequence is 15 residues long. Trimming removed 5 bases at V and 4 bases at J, with 17 bases between. The V gene's germline CDR1 is LNHDA and CDR2 SQIVND (reference sequence). Here the CDR3 reads CASSPRVSEGTEAFF. The CDR3 nucleotides read TGTGCCAGTAGTCCCAGAGTATCGGAGGGCACTGAAGCTTTCTTT.

This rearrangement joins TRBV5-1 to TRBJ1-2; TRBD1 aligns across 11 bases. Trimming cost V 4 bases and J 4 bases; bases outside gene matches: 6. Germline V gene sequence: CDR1 SGHRS, CDR2 YFSETQ. The CDR3 sequence is 15 residues long. The CDR3 nucleotides read TGCGCCAGCAGCGAAACGGACAGGGGGCTCTATGGCTACACCTTC. Encoded protein: CASSETDRGLYGYTF.

This chain links TRBV9 with TRBJ2-7; 8 nucleotides line up with TRBD2. The trim removed 7 bases at V and 6 bases at J, leaving 9 bases unmatched. Germline V gene lookup returns CDR1 SGDLS and CDR2 YYNGEE. This CDR3 is 13 amino acids long. CDR3 sequence (DNA): TGTGCCAGCGCGGGGGGCCCCCTCGGCGAGCAGTACTTC. It yields the protein CASAGGPLGEQYF. The full variable domain, rest sourced from reference TRBV9 and TRBJ2-7, is DSGVTQTPKHLITATGQRVTLRCSPRSGDLSVYWYQQSLDQGLQFLIQYYNGEERAKGNILERFSAQQFPDLHSELNLSSLELGDSALYFCASAGGPLGEQYFGPGTRLTVT.

The chain uses TRBV9 and TRBJ2-3; a weak D match, TRBD2 (7 bases). V lost 7 bases to trimming and J lost 0 bases, with 12 bases between them. The germline CDR1 and CDR2 sequences are SGDLS and YYNGEE. The length of the CDR3 is 14 residues. DNA for the CDR3: TGTGCCAGCCGGCGGGGGCCTAGCACAGATACGCAGTATTTT. Translated, it gives CASRRGPSTDTQYF.

V gene TRBV29-1 combines with J gene TRBJ1-2, with D perhaps matching TRBD1 (6 bases). CDR1 is SQVTM and CDR2 is ANQGSEA in the germline V gene. The CDR3 extends over 12 amino acids. V lost 4 bases and J 5 bases, leaving 11 bases between the germline ends. The CDR3 DNA reads as TGCAGCGTTGGGGGGCCCCCTTATGGCTACACCTTC. It is translated as CSVGGPPYGYTF.

The sample holds a few counts of this clone. The CDR3 is CASSVASGGELFF. CDR3 coding DNA: TGTGCCAGCAGCGTAGCTAGTGGCGGGGAGCTGTTTTTT. The chain is built from TRBV9 and TRBJ2-2; no definite D call. V gave up 0 bases and J gave up 7 bases, with 7 bases separating them. This CDR3 comprises 13 residues. Germline lookup yields CDR1 SGDLS and CDR2 YYNGEE.

A few counts support this clone. The rearrangement uses TRBV28 and TRBJ1-2, with D maybe TRBD1 (5 bases). Germline loops: CDR1 MDHEN, CDR2 SYDVKM. V was pared by 0 bases and J by 8 bases, with 16 bases between. The CDR3 totals 15 residues. CDR3 DNA sequence: TGTGCCAGCAGTTTATGGTCGTTAGTCCAGGGAGGCTACACCTTC. This gives the protein CASSLWSLVQGGYTF.

This clone came up a few times. The junction does not match germline at one end; this may be a read error. The V gene is TRBV10-2, the J gene TRBJ2-1; D not resolved. The CDR3 totals 12 residues. CDR1 WSHSY and CDR2 SAAADI come from the germline V gene. The CDR3 sequence: CASSETSHERFF. DNA of the CDR3: TGCGCCAGCAGTGAGACGTCTCACGAGCGGTTCTTC.

The chain is built from TRBV25-1 and TRBJ2-5; no definite D call. Germline CDR1 MGHDK, CDR2 SYGVNS. CDR3 length: 12 residues. V gave up 2 bases and J gave up 8 bases, with 9 bases separating them. CDR3 sequence (DNA): TGTGCCAGCAGTGAAGACCAGCTAACCCAGTACTTC. It codes for CASSEDQLTQYF.

The V call is TRBV18, the J call TRBJ2-7; 10 bases agree with TRBD2. This CDR3 contains 17 residues. Losses at the gene ends were 0 bases for V and 1 base for J; bases not matched to a gene: 6. Germline V CDR1 and CDR2: KGHSH, LQKENI. In DNA form, the CDR3 reads TGTGCCAGCTCACCACCGTCGACTAGCGGGTTATCCTACGAGCAGTACTTC. This translates into CASSPPSTSGLSYEQYF. The variable domain in full, completed from reference TRBV18 and TRBJ2-7, reads NAGVMQNPRHLVRRRGQEARLRCSPMKGHSHVYWYRQLPEEGLKFMVYLQKENIIDESGMPKERFSAEFPKEGPSILRIQQVVRGDSAAYFCASSPPSTSGLSYEQYFGPGTRLTVT.

This sequence joins TRBV18 and TRBJ2-7; D may be TRBD2 (5 bases). The CDR3 has 17 amino acids. V was clipped by 6 bases and J by 3 bases, with 24 bases between them. Germline V gives CDR1 KGHSH, CDR2 LQKENI. The CDR3 here is CASSLGRGAAELYEQYF. The CDR3 DNA reads TGTGCCAGCTCCCTAGGCCGGGGAGCAGCGGAACTCTACGAGCAGTACTTC.

V usage is TRBV9 and J usage is TRBJ1-3, with D unresolved. V was shortened by 0 bases and J by 0 bases, with 10 bases between the two germline ends. CDR3 size: 16 residues. Germline V gives CDR1 SGDLS, CDR2 YYNGEE. CDR3 sequence reads: CASSVGNGNSGNTIYF. CDR3 DNA sequence: TGTGCCAGCAGCGTAGGGAACGGGAACTCTGGAAACACCATATATTTT.

This clone was observed a handful of times. J is TRBJ2-2 and V is TRBV11-3; D unclear. The V end lost 5 bases, the J end lost 0 bases, and 7 bases lay between the germline ends. Germline CDR1 is SGHNT and CDR2 is YENEEA. This CDR3 is 14 amino acids long. CDR3 sequence (DNA): TGTGCCAGCAGCGAAGATGCGAACACCGGGGAGCTGTTTTTT. As protein: CASSEDANTGELFF. The full variable domain, in which reference TRBV11-3 and TRBJ2-2 provide the parts outside the CDR3, is EAGVVQSPRYKIIEKKQPVAFWCNPISGHNTLYWYLQNLGQGPELLIRYENEEAVDDSQLPKDRFSAERLKGVDSTLKIQPAELGDSAVYLCASSEDANTGELFFGEGSRLTVL.

Notes on this clone: The junction and the germline gene differ at one end; a read error may be behind it. This rearrangement joins TRBV28 to TRBJ2-1; 13 bases agree with TRBD2. The CDR3 length is 15 residues. Germline V gene sequence: CDR1 MDHEN, CDR2 SYDVKM. The CDR3 DNA is TGTGCCAGCAGTCCGAGACTAGCGGGAGGTACCCTGGGGATCTTC. Encoded protein: CASSPRLAGGTLGIF.

This clone turned up a few times. The chain recombines TRBV6-8 with TRBJ2-5, with unresolved D. Between the trimmed V and J ends, which lost 6 bases and 5 bases, there was a span of 13 bases. The CDR3 consists of 13 residues. CDR1 is MNHGY, CDR2 SAAAGT, per germline. The CDR3 protein is CASSRMPLETQYF. CDR3 in DNA: TGTGCCAGCAGCCGGATGCCCCTCGAGACCCAGTACTTC.

J is TRBJ2-1 and V is TRBV28; 8 bases align to TRBD1. The V and J ends lost 4 bases and 2 bases, in that order; junction bases with no gene match: 7. This CDR3 spans 16 amino acids. CDR1 and CDR2 from the germline V gene are MDHEN and SYDVKM. The CDR3 reads CASSSTGTGTYNEQFF. The CDR3 DNA reads TGTGCCAGCAGTTCAACCGGGACAGGCACCTACAATGAGCAGTTCTTC.

This CDR3 is CASSPRDVAEGTEAFF. CDR3 nucleotide sequence: TGTGCCAGCTCACCGAGGGATGTCGCTGAGGGCACTGAAGCTTTCTTT. The chain carries TRBV18 and TRBJ1-1, with D unclear. Trimming took 3 bases from V and 4 from J, leaving 18 bases between them. Per germline, CDR1 KGHSH and CDR2 LQKENI. The CDR3 sequence is 16 residues long. Together with reference TRBV18 and TRBJ1-1, the CDR3 gives the full variable domain: NAGVMQNPRHLVRRRGQEARLRCSPMKGHSHVYWYRQLPEEGLKFMVYLQKENIIDESGMPKERFSAEFPKEGPSILRIQQVVRGDSAAYFCASSPRDVAEGTEAFFGQGTRLTVV.

The rearrangement joins TRBV11-3 to TRBJ1-3; no definite D call. The CDR3 sequence is 15 residues long. V was cut by 3 bases and J by 1 base, with 10 bases left in between. CDR1 and CDR2 (germline): SGHNT, YENEEA. This chain's CDR3 is CASSFYSDSGNTIYF. The CDR3 nucleotides are TGTGCCAGCAGCTTTTATTCGGATTCTGGAAACACCATATATTTT.

This clone occurred a few times. V usage is TRBV9 and J usage is TRBJ2-1; TRBD1 matches 9 bases. Germline V lookup: CDR1 SGDLS, CDR2 YYNGEE. The CDR3 has 14 amino acids. Losses at the gene ends were 4 bases for V and 7 bases for J; bases not matched to a gene: 6. CDR3: CASSSGQGWNEQFF. The DNA of the CDR3 is TGTGCCAGCAGCTCGGGACAGGGTTGGAATGAGCAGTTCTTC.

In its sample, this clone was seen once. The rearrangement uses TRBV5-1 and TRBJ2-7, with D perhaps matching TRBD1 (5 bases). CDR3 size: 14 residues. Trimming stripped 0 bases from V and 5 bases from J, with 12 bases between. Germline V gene sequence: CDR1 SGHRS, CDR2 YFSETQ. This chain's CDR3 is CASSLEGASHEQYF. CDR3 coding DNA: TGCGCCAGCAGCTTGGAAGGGGCCAGCCACGAGCAGTACTTC.

V gene TRBV25-1 combines with J gene TRBJ1-3; TRBD1 matches at 7 bases. J was trimmed by 4 bases and V by 7 bases; bases with no gene match: 10. Germline CDR1 is MGHDK and CDR2 is SYGVNS. The CDR3 length is 15 residues. The CDR3 region has the DNA TGTGCCAGCACCCCGAAGACAGGGAGGGGAAACACCATATATTTT. Amino acids: CASTPKTGRGNTIYF.

In its sample, this clone ranks as medium-sized. The chain has TRBV7-7 and TRBJ2-2; D gene unclear. The germline V and J ends were trimmed by 3 bases and 0 bases, with 11 bases remaining between them. Germline assignment: CDR1 SSHAT and CDR2 FNYEAQ (reference sequence). This CDR3 comprises 16 residues. The CDR3 DNA follows: TGTGCCAGCAGCTTGGCCGGCAACGCGAACACCGGGGAGCTGTTTTTT. This sequence encodes CASSLAGNANTGELFF.

This clone was detected a few times. The chain employs TRBV10-2 and TRBJ2-3, with no clear D. This CDR3 spans 16 amino acids. V lost 1 base and J 1 base, leaving 12 bases between the germline ends. Germline V lookup: CDR1 WSHSY, CDR2 SAAADI. The CDR3 spells CASSEWGFGRTDTQYF. Here the CDR3 DNA reads TGCGCCAGCAGTGAGTGGGGATTCGGTCGCACAGATACGCAGTATTTT.

This CDR3 is CASSPPGLVIRFNEQFF. The CDR3 DNA follows: TGTGCCAGCAGCCCCCCGGGACTAGTAATCAGGTTTAATGAGCAGTTCTTC. This chain joins TRBV11-3 and TRBJ2-1, with 8 bases that match TRBD2. V was pared by 5 bases and J by 7 bases, with 16 bases of the junction left unmatched. Germline CDR1 is SGHNT and CDR2 is YENEEA. The CDR3 loop spans 17 amino acids.

There are a few counts of this clone. V gene TRBV11-3 combines with J gene TRBJ1-2; no clear D gene. From germline, CDR1 is SGHNT and CDR2 YENEEA. The CDR3 length is 14 residues. The V gene lost 0 bases and the J gene lost 5 bases, with 10 bases spanning the gap. This CDR3 is CASSLDRGFYGYTF. CDR3 nucleotides: TGTGCCAGCAGCTTAGATCGAGGGTTTTATGGCTACACCTTC.

By share, this clone counts as medium-sized (0.01 to 0.1%). V usage is TRBV2 and J usage is TRBJ1-6, with 7 bases aligning to TRBD1. With V trimmed by 5 bases and J by 7 bases, 8 bases remained unmatched. This CDR3 is 15 amino acids long. The germline V gene has CDR1 SNHLY and CDR2 FYNNEI. In DNA form, the CDR3 reads TGTGCCAGCAGTACTCGACAGGGCCTAAATTCACCCCTCCACTTT. Protein product: CASSTRQGLNSPLHF.

The CDR3 nucleotides are TGCAGCGTTGTAACCGGGACGGCGTATGGCTACACCTTC. It is translated as CSVVTGTAYGYTF. The chain employs TRBV29-1 and TRBJ1-2; possibly TRBD1 for D (5 bases). The germline V and J ends were trimmed by 4 bases and 5 bases, with 14 bases remaining between them. Germline V gives CDR1 SQVTM, CDR2 ANQGSEA. The CDR3 has 13 amino acids.

The chain is built from TRBV28 and TRBJ2-5; D is possibly TRBD2 (5 bases). The V gene's germline CDR1 is MDHEN and CDR2 SYDVKM. The V and J ends lost 2 bases and 2 bases respectively, with 9 bases between them. CDR3 length: 14 amino acids. CDR3 in amino acids: CASSLKRPQETQYF. The CDR3 DNA sequence: TGTGCCAGCAGTTTAAAGCGGCCTCAAGAGACCCAGTACTTC.